This is a list of T cell receptor beta chains from one sample in a study of shared clonotypes between healthy human individuals. Here immunoSEQ multiplex PCR was the method, and the copy in TCRdb shows in-frame clones only, minus some. The sample yields roughly 500,000 clones, approximately 84% seen once. The specimen was PBMCs. The origin of the receptors is a woman in her 40s in good health. Some clones in this sample may be carry-over from other donors' samples. Both conserved end residues are part of each CDR3. The D gene is left open where the match is weak. Only some rows state a clone size, as once, few, many or a class for expanded clones.

>NA|TRBJ1-2|NA|TRBV2
CASSDLGTDGAGGYTF
>NA|TRBJ2-1|NA|TRBV28
CAVTGPLDNEQFF
>NA|TRBJ2-1|NA|TRBV5-1
CASSTLGSSYNEQFF
>NA|TRBJ2-1|few|TRBV27
CASRIRGEQFF
>TRBD2|TRBJ2-7|NA|TRBV10-1
CASSVALLAVKPYEQYF
>NA|TRBJ1-2|NA|TRBV7-8
CASSSGRWGPNYGYTF
>NA|TRBJ1-2|NA|TRBV14
CASSPRDRGGNTF
>TRBD1|TRBJ1-2|few|TRBV19
CASSSSGTVIGGYTF
>TRBD2|TRBJ2-7|NA|TRBV30
CAWSYSGSRNEQYF
>TRBD1|TRBJ1-2|NA|TRBV11-2
CASSSRLAGQGASVGYTF
>NA|TRBJ2-5|NA|TRBV18
CASSPEVRETQYF